The rows below give T cell receptor beta chains drawn from one sample of a study of siplizumab effects on memory and regulatory T cells. The assay was immunoSEQ multiplex PCR, and TCRdb's table has in-frame clones only and misses some. The table lists some 100,000 clones, roughly 94% of them singletons. Sequences were obtained from non-Treg CD4+ T cells sorted from blood. The source is a human donor in good health. The CDR3 runs from the conserved cysteine through the conserved F or W. D genes are given only for firm matches. Size values are once, few and many counts, or a class for expanded clones, and some rows have none.

d_gene	v_gene	abundance	j_gene	CDR3nt	CDR3aa
TRBD1	TRBV2	-	TRBJ2-1	TGTGCCAGCAGGGGGGACAGGGTTTTTTTAAATGAGCAGTTCTTC	CASRGDRVFLNEQFF
TRBD2	TRBV29-1	-	TRBJ2-3	TGCAGCGTTGATTGGGTAGCGGGAGGAGGCACAGATACGCAGTATTTT	CSVDWVAGGGTDTQYF
-	TRBV6-1	-	TRBJ1-4	TGTGCCAGCAGTGCACAGCTCAATGAAAAACTGTTTTTT	CASSAQLNEKLFF
-	TRBV9	-	TRBJ1-5	TGTGCCAGCAGCGTAGAGGGGGGCAATCAGCCCCAGCATTTT	CASSVEGGNQPQHF
-	TRBV6-6	once	TRBJ1-5	TGTGCCAGCAGTCGACCCCAAAGAGGCAGCAATCAGCCCCAGCATTTT	CASSRPQRGSNQPQHF
TRBD1	TRBV19	-	TRBJ2-2	TGTGCCAGTAGTGGCCCGACAGGGGGCCCCACCGGGGAGCTGTTTTTT	CASSGPTGGPTGELFF
-	TRBV2	-	TRBJ1-1	TGTGCCACCCACAGGGATTTGCCGATGAACACTGAAGCTTTCTTT	CATHRDLPMNTEAFF
-	TRBV5-6	-	TRBJ2-3	TGTGCCAGCAGCTTAGACCTCACAGATACGCAGTATTTT	CASSLDLTDTQYF
-	TRBV6-1	-	TRBJ1-2	TGTGCCAGCAGGGACGAGGGACGGCTCACCTATGGCTACACCTTC	CASRDEGRLTYGYTF
TRBD1	TRBV14	-	TRBJ1-2	TGTGCCAGCAGCCAGCCGGGACAGGGGGCAGGTGGCTACACCTTC	CASSQPGQGAGGYTF
TRBD1	TRBV11-2	-	TRBJ2-7	TGTGCCAGCAGCTTAGTATATGGGACAGGCATCTACGAGCAGTACTTC	CASSLVYGTGIYEQYF
TRBD1	TRBV2	-	TRBJ2-6	TGTGCCAGCAGCACCAGGGGGCGGGCTGGGGCCAACGTCCTGACTTTC	CASSTRGRAGANVLTF
-	TRBV6-1	once	TRBJ2-7	TGTGCCAGCCCTACGGGAACCACGGGAGCGTACGAGCAGTACTTC	CASPTGTTGAYEQYF
-	TRBV11-2	-	TRBJ2-5	TGTGCCAGCAGCAAAGATAGGGCCCCGGGGAGACAAGAGACCCAGTACTTC	CASSKDRAPGRQETQYF
-	TRBV28	-	TRBJ1-5	TGTGCCAGCGGGGAAATGGAGGGTGGAAGCAATCAGCCCCAGCATTTT	CASGEMEGGSNQPQHF
-	TRBV5-4	-	TRBJ1-6	TGTGCCAGCAGCTTGGATAGGCTGGTCGGGTCACCCCTCCACTTT	CASSLDRLVGSPLHF
-	TRBV29-1	-	TRBJ1-4	TGCAGCGTTTCCCGAGGGGACTCCCTTATTTTT	CSVSRGDSLIF
TRBD1	TRBV11-2	-	TRBJ2-7	TGTGCCAGCAGCTTAGATCATGTACAGGGGGTCGAGCAGTACTTC	CASSLDHVQGVEQYF
TRBD2	TRBV27	-	TRBJ2-1	TGTGCCAGCAGACTCTTCGGACTAGCGCTCACCAATGAGCAGTTCTTC	CASRLFGLALTNEQFF